The entry below describes one TCR beta chain. This sample is part of a study of cytomegalovirus exposure and HLA in healthy donors. 60 Vbeta and 13 Jbeta primers were used in PCR. Sequencing was performed with immunoSEQ multiplex PCR; in TCRdb, only in-frame clones are kept and a portion is missing. The repertoire has nearly 110,000 clones, roughly four fifths of them found once; the top ten carry less than 3%. J was trimmed by 4 bases and V by 3 bases; bases with no gene match: 13. This CDR3 region has 17 residues. CDR1 is SGDLS and CDR2 is YYNGEE in the germline V gene. V gene TRBV9 combines with J gene TRBJ2-7; 10 nucleotides line up with TRBD1. This TCR came from a male donor in good health and CMV-seropositive. The sequencing sample was made of PBMCs. The CDR3 nucleotides are TGTGCCAGCAGCGCCGGGACAGGGGCCTCCCTATTGTACGAGCAGTACTTC. As protein: CASSAGTGASLLYEQYF.